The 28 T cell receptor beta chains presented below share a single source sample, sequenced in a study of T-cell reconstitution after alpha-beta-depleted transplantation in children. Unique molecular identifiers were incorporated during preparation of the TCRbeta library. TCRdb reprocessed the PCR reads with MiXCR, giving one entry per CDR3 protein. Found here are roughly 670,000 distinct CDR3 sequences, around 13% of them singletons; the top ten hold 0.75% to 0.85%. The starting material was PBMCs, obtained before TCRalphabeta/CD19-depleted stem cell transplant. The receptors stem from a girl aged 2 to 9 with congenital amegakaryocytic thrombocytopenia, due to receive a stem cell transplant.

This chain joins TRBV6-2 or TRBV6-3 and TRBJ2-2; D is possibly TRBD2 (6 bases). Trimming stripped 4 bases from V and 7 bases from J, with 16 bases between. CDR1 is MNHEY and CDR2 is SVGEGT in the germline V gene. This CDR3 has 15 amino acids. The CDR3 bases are TGTGCCAGCAGTTTGGGACTTCCCCGGGTCGGGGAGCTGTTTTTT. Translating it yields CASSLGLPRVGELFF.

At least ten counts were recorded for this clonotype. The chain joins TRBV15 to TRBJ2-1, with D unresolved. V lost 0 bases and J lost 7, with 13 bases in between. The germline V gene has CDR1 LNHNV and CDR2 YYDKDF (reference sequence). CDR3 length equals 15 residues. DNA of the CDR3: TGTGCCACCAGCAGAGATTTACATTCTGGTAATGAGCAGTTCTTC. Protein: CATSRDLHSGNEQFF.

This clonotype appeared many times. The chain's CDR3 is CSARDRYLRRYF. The CDR3 region has the DNA TGCAGTGCTAGAGATCGGTACTTGCGGAGGTACTTC. The genes are TRBV20-1 and TRBJ2-5; D unresolved. The CDR3 consists of 12 residues. Deletions cut 0 bases from V and 13 bases from J, with 15 bases between. The germline V gene encodes CDR1 DFQATT and CDR2 SNEGSKA (reference sequence).

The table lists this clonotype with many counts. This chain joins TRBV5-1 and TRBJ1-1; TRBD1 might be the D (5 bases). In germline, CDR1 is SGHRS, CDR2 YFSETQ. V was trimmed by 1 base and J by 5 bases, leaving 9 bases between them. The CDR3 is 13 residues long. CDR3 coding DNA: TGCGCCAGCAGCTTGTCCAGGGCAACTGAAGCTTTCTTT. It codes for CASSLSRATEAFF.

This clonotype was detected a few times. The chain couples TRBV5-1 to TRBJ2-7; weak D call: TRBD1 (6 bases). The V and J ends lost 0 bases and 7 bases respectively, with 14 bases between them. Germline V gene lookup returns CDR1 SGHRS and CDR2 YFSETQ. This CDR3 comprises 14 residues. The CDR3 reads CASSLVGGTGEQYF. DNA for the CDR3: TGCGCCAGCAGCTTGGTAGGGGGTACCGGGGAGCAGTACTTC.

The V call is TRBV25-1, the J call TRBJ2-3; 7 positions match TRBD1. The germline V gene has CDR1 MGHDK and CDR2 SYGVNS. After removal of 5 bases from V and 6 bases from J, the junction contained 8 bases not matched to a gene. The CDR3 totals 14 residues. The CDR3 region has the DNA TGTGCCAGCAGTTTAGGACAGGCGCTGGATACGCAGTATTTT. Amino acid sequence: CASSLGQALDTQYF. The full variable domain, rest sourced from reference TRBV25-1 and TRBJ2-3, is EADIYQTPRYLVIGTGKKITLECSQTMGHDKMYWYQQDPGMELHLIHYSYGVNSTEKGDLSSESTVSRIRTEHFPLTLESARPSHTSQYLCASSLGQALDTQYFGPGTRLTVL.

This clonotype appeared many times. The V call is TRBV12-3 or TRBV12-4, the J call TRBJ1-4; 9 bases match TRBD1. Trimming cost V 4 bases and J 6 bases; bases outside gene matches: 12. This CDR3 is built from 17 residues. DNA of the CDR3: TGTGCCAGCAGTTCCTGGACAGGGGATAGAGGTGATGAAAAACTGTTTTTT. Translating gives CASSSWTGDRGDEKLFF.

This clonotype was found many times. CDR3 residues: CSARNTRLNYGYTF. CDR3 sequence (DNA): TGCAGCGCCCGAAACACGCGACTTAACTATGGCTACACCTTC. J is TRBJ1-2 and V is TRBV29-1; no clear D. The V end lost 7 bases, the J end lost 1 base, and 16 bases lay between the germline ends. This CDR3 region has 14 residues. Per the germline V gene, CDR1 is SQVTM and CDR2 is ANQGSEA.

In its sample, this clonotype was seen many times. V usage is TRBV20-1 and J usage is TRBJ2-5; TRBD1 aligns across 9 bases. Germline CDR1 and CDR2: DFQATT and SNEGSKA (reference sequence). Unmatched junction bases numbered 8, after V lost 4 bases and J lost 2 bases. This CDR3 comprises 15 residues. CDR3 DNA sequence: TGCAGTGCTATAAGACCGACAGGGGGTCAAGAGACCCAGTACTTC. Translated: CSAIRPTGGQETQYF.

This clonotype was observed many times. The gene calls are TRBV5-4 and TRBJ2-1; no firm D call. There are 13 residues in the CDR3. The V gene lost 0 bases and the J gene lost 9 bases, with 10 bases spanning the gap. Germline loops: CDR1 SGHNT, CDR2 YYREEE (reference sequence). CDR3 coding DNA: TGTGCCAGCAGCTTGGAATATAGTGGTGAGCAGTTCTTC. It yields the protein CASSLEYSGEQFF. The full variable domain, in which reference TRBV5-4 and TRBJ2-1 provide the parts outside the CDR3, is ETGVTQSPTHLIKTRGQQVTLRCSSQSGHNTVSWYQQALGQGPQFIFQYYREEENGRGNFPPRFSGLQFPNYSSELNVNALELDDSALYLCASSLEYSGEQFFGPGTRLTVL.

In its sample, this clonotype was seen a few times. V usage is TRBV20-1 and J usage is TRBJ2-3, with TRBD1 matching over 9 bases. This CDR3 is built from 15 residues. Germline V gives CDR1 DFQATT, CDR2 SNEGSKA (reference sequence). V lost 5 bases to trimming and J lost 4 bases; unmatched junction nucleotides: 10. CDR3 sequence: CSAGRQGESADTQYF. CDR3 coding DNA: TGCAGTGCTGGCCGACAGGGGGAAAGCGCAGATACGCAGTATTTT.

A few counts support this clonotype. CDR3 residues: CSVEDPRVGQKEAFF. Here the CDR3 DNA reads TGCAGCGTTGAAGATCCTAGGGTTGGGCAGAAAGAAGCTTTCTTT. This rearrangement joins TRBV29-1 to TRBJ1-1; D remains ambiguous. Trimming removed 0 bases from V and 8 bases from J, with 19 bases in between. The CDR3 length is 15 residues. Per the germline V gene, CDR1 is SQVTM and CDR2 is ANQGSEA.

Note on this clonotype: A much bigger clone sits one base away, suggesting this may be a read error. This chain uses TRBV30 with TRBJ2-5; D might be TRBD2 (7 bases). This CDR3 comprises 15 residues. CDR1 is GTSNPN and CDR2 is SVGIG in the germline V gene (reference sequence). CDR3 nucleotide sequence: TGTGCCTGGAGTGTACCCAGGGGAGGGTGGGAAACCCGGTACTTC. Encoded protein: CAWSVPRGGWETRYF. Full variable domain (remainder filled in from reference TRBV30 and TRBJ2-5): SQTIHQWPATLVQPVGSPLSLECTVEGTSNPNLYWYRQAAGRGLQLLFYSVGIGQISSEVPQNLSASRPQDRQFILSSKKLLLSDSGFYLCAWSVPRGGWETRYFGPGTRLLVL.

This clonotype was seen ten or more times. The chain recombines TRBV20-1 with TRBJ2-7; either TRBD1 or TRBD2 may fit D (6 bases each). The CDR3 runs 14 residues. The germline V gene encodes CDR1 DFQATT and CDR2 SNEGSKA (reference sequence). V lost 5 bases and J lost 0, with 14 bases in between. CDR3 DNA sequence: TGCAGTGCTGGAAAACAGGGAGGCTCCTACGAGCAGTACTTC. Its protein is CSAGKQGGSYEQYF.

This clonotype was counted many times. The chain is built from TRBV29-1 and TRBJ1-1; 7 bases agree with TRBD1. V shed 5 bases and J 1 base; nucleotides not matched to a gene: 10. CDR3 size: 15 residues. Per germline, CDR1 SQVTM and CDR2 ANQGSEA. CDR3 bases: TGCAGCGTTCGCATCTCGACAGGGACGAACACTGAAGCTTTCTTT. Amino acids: CSVRISTGTNTEAFF.

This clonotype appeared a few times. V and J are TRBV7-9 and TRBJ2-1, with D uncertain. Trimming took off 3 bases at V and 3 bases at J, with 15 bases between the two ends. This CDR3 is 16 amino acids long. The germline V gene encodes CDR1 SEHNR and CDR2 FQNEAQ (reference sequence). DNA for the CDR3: TGTGCCAGCAGCTTTAGTCCCATCACTGGCTACAATGAGCAGTTCTTC. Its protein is CASSFSPITGYNEQFF.

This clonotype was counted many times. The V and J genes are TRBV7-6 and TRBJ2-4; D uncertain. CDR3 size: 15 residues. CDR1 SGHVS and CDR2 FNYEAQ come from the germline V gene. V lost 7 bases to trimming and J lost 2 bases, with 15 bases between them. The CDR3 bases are TGTGCCAGCATACAGAGTTTAGCTTCCAAAAACATTCAGTACTTC. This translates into CASIQSLASKNIQYF.

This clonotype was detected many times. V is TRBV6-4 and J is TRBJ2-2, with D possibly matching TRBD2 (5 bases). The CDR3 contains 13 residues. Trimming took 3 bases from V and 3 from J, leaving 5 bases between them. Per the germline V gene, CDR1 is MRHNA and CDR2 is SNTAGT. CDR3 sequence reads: CASSERDTGELFF. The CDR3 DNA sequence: TGTGCCAGCAGTGAGCGGGACACCGGGGAGCTGTTTTTT.

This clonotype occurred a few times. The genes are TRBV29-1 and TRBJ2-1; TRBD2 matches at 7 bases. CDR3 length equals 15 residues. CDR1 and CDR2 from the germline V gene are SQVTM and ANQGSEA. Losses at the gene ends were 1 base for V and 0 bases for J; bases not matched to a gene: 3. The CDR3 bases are TGCAGCGTTGAAGGTGGCGGGAGCTCCTACAATGAGCAGTTCTTC. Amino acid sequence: CSVEGGGSSYNEQFF.

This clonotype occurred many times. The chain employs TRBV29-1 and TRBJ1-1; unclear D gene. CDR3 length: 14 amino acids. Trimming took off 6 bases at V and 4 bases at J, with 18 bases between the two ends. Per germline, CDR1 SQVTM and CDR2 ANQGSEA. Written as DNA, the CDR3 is TGCAGCGTGGAACTGGCGGTTCGTGGCACTGAAGCTTTCTTT. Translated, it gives CSVELAVRGTEAFF.

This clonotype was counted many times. CDR3 nucleotides: TGCAGTGCTAGTACAAGGGGGCCTTTCAATCAGCCCCAGCATTTT. Translation: CSASTRGPFNQPQHF. J is TRBJ1-5 and V is TRBV20-1; 7 bases line up with TRBD1. Germline trimming cut 3 bases from V and 3 bases from J; bases unmatched to any gene: 8. Germline V gene lookup returns CDR1 DFQATT and CDR2 SNEGSKA (reference sequence). CDR3 length: 15 residues.

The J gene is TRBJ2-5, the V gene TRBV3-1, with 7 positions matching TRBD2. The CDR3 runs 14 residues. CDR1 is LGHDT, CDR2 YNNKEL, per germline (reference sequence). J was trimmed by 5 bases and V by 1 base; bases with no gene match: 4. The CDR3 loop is CASSQGLASETQYF. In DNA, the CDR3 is TGTGCCAGCAGCCAAGGACTAGCCTCGGAGACCCAGTACTTC.

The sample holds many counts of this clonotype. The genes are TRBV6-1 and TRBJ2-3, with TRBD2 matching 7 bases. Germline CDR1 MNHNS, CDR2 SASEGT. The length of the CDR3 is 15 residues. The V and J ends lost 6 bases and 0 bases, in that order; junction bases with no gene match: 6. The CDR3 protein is CASSIRAGSTDTQYF. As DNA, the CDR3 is TGTGCCAGCAGCATTCGAGCGGGGAGCACAGATACGCAGTATTTT.

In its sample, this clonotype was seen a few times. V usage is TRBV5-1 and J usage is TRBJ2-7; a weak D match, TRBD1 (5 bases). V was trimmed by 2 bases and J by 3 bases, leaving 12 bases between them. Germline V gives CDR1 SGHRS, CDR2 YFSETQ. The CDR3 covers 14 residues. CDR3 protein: CASSLDRANYEQYF. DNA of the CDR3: TGCGCCAGCAGCTTAGACAGAGCGAACTACGAGCAGTACTTC.

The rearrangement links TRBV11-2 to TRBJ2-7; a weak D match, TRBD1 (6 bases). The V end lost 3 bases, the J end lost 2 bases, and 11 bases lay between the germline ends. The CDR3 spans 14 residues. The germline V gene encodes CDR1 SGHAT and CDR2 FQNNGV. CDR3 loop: CASSFGTQPYEQYF. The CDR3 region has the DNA TGTGCCAGCAGCTTCGGGACACAGCCCTACGAGCAGTACTTC.

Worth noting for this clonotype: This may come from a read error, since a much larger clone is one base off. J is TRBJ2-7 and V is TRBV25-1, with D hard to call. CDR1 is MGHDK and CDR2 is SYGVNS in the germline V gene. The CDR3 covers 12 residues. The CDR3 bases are TGTGCCAGCAGTTCGACCTCTTACGAGCAGTCCTTC. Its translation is CASSSTSYEQSF.

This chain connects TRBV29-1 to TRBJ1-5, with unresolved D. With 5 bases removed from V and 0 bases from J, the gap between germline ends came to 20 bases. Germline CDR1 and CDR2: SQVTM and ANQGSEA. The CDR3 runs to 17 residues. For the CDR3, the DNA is TGCAGCGTTATCGTTTCGGACCGATACGATAGCAATCAGCCCCAGCATTTT. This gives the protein CSVIVSDRYDSNQPQHF.

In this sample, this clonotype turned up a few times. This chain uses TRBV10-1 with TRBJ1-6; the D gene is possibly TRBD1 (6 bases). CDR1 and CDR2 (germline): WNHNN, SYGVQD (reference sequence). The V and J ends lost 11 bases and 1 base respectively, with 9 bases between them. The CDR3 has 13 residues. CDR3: CAGGTSYNSPLHF. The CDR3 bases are TGCGCCGGGGGGACATCCTATAATTCACCCCTCCACTTT.